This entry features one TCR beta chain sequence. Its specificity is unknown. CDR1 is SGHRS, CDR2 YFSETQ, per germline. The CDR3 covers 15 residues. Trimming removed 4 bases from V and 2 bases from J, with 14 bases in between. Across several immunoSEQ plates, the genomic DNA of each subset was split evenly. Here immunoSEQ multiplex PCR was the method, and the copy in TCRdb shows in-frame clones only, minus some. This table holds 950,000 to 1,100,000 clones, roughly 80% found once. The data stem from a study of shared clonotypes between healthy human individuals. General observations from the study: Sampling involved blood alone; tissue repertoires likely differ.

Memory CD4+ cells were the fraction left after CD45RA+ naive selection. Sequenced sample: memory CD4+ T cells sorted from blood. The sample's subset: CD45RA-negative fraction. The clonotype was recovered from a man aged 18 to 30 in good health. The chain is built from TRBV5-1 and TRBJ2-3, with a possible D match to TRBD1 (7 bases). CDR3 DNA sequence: TGCGCCAGCAGCCAGACAGGGACTTTCACAGATACGCAGTATTTT. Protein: CASSQTGTFTDTQYF.